This T cell receptor beta chain originates from a study of blood T cell repertoires in COVID-19. Study summary: Sample material is recorded as cDNA or gDNA derived from T cells, B-cell-depleted T cells, or PBMCs.

Authors' methods: Estimation of nucleated cell counts relied on the amplification of reference gene primers. The repertoire was sequenced with immunoSEQ multiplex PCR; TCRdb's copy has only in-frame clones and lacks some. V and J calls and clone size are copied from that table; D and trimming were computed from the DNA. The table shows about 270,000 clones, with approximately 90% occurring only once. Trimming removed 3 bases from V and 5 bases from J; junction bases left unmatched: 10. The CDR3 spans 15 residues. Germline assignment: CDR1 SGHRS and CDR2 YFSETQ. This chain connects TRBV5-1 to TRBJ1-2, with 7 bases identical to TRBD1. Sequenced input: peripheral blood. The sequence derives from a man aged 55 to 70 who had recovered from COVID-19. In DNA, the CDR3 is TGCGCCAGCAGCTCAGAAACAGGGGTTCCTTATGGCTACACCTTC. This codes for CASSSETGVPYGYTF. The full variable domain, completed using reference TRBV5-1 and TRBJ1-2, is KAGVTQTPRYLIKTRGQQVTLSCSPISGHRSVSWYQQTPGQGLQFLFEYFSETQRNKGNFPGRFSGRQFSNSRSEMNVSTLELGDSALYLCASSSETGVPYGYTFGSGTRLTVV.